The T cell receptor (beta chain) described here comes from a study of T cell changes during pregnancy in multiple sclerosis. CDR3 length: 15 residues. Trimming at V came to 1 base and at J to 6 bases, leaving 6 bases not matched to a gene. The germline CDR1 and CDR2 sequences are KGHSH and LQKENI. The method was immunoSEQ multiplex PCR; TCRdb's version includes in-frame clones alone and lacks a portion of them. The table lists 85,000 to 130,000 clones, roughly 92% of them singletons. The chain has TRBV18 and TRBJ1-2; TRBD1 aligns across 9 bases. The sample in question was peripheral blood, obtained in the second trimester of pregnancy. This TCR came from a female donor with multiple sclerosis, enrolled in a pregnancy study. In nucleotides, the CDR3 is TGTGCCAGCTCACCACTTCGGGGACAGGGAAATGGCTACACCTTC. It yields the protein CASSPLRGQGNGYTF.